The 11 T cell receptor beta chains below were found in one sample sequenced in a study of shared clonotypes between healthy human individuals. Only in-frame clones appear in the TCRdb table, and some are missing; sequencing was by immunoSEQ multiplex PCR. The sample lists hundreds of thousands of clones, about 91% occurring once. Naive CD8 populations comprised CD45RO-negative cells positively selected for CCR7, excluding terminally differentiated effector memory CD45RA+ cells. Sequencing was performed on naive CD8+ T cells sorted from blood. Source of these receptors: a man younger than 40 in good health.

The chain employs TRBV11-2 and TRBJ2-2, with unresolved D. Trimming took 5 bases from V and 7 from J, leaving 11 bases between them. This CDR3 comprises 13 residues. The germline V gene has CDR1 SGHAT and CDR2 FQNNGV. The CDR3 loop is CASSPAASGELFF. The CDR3 DNA reads as TGTGCCAGCAGCCCTGCAGCCAGCGGGGAGCTGTTTTTT.

The genes are TRBV29-1 and TRBJ2-1, with D perhaps matching TRBD1 or TRBD2 (5 bases each). From germline, CDR1 is SQVTM and CDR2 ANQGSEA. Trimming took 6 bases from V and 2 from J, leaving 14 bases between them. CDR3 length equals 14 residues. CDR3 in amino acids: CSVRGTKTYNEQFF. As DNA, the CDR3 is TGCAGCGTGAGAGGGACGAAAACCTACAATGAGCAGTTCTTC.

The chain carries TRBV27 and TRBJ2-7; D unclear. The CDR3 spans 13 residues. Germline V gene sequence: CDR1 MNHEY, CDR2 SMNVEV (reference sequence). The V gene lost 0 bases and the J gene lost 4 bases, with 7 bases spanning the gap. In DNA form, the CDR3 reads TGTGCCAGCAGTTTATCGTCCAAGTACGAGCAGTACTTC. The encoded protein is CASSLSSKYEQYF.

The chain carries TRBV27 and TRBJ1-2; D is ambiguous. The V end lost 4 bases, the J end lost 4 bases, and 19 bases lay between the germline ends. The CDR3 runs to 16 residues. In germline, CDR1 is MNHEY, CDR2 SMNVEV (reference sequence). The CDR3 reads CASSWSARSASYGYTF. CDR3 in DNA: TGTGCCAGCAGTTGGTCTGCCCGGTCCGCCTCCTATGGCTACACCTTC.

The V call is TRBV7-9, the J call TRBJ2-7, with 11 positions matching TRBD1. J was trimmed by 1 base and V by 5 bases; bases with no gene match: 7. The CDR3 sequence is 16 residues long. Germline lookup yields CDR1 SEHNR and CDR2 FQNEAQ (reference sequence). Here the CDR3 reads CASSPWTGGASYEQYF. The CDR3 bases are TGTGCCAGCAGCCCTTGGACAGGGGGCGCATCCTACGAGCAGTACTTC.

The V and J genes are TRBV6-5 and TRBJ2-7; D is perhaps TRBD1 or TRBD2 (5 bases each). Looked up from germline, CDR1 is MNHEY and CDR2 is SVGAGI. Trimming cost V 8 bases and J 7 bases, with 24 bases left between them. The CDR3 is 15 residues long. CDR3 loop: CASSQSGTPGREQYF. CDR3 bases: TGTGCCAGCTCCCAGTCCGGGACCCCCGGGCGGGAGCAGTACTTC.

The chain is built from TRBV7-8 and TRBJ2-7; TRBD2 aligns across 12 bases. The CDR3 length is 17 residues. Losses at the gene ends were 5 bases for V and 4 bases for J; bases not matched to a gene: 12. CDR1 and CDR2 from the germline V gene are SGHVS and FQNEAQ. The CDR3 DNA sequence: TGTGCCAGCAGCCCCCAGGGGCTAGCGGGAGGGCCTTACGAGCAGTACTTC. Translation: CASSPQGLAGGPYEQYF.

The table lists this clone with a count of one. This chain uses TRBV9 with TRBJ1-2; 10 nucleotides match TRBD1. V lost 4 bases to trimming and J lost 0 bases; unmatched junction nucleotides: 9. CDR3 size: 17 residues. CDR1 is SGDLS, CDR2 YYNGEE, per germline. For the CDR3, the DNA is TGTGCCAGCAGCATAACCCGGGACAGGGGACCTAACTATGGCTACACCTTC. Translated, it gives CASSITRDRGPNYGYTF.

The rearrangement uses TRBV19 and TRBJ2-7; 8 bases are shared with TRBD2. Germline V gives CDR1 LNHDA, CDR2 SQIVND (reference sequence). After removal of 6 bases from V and 4 bases from J, the junction contained 8 bases not matched to a gene. This CDR3 spans 14 amino acids. The CDR3 is CASSPGGGGYEQYF. DNA of the CDR3: TGTGCCAGTAGCCCCGGGGGGGGTGGATACGAGCAGTACTTC.

This clone was seen a single time. The chain carries TRBV19 and TRBJ1-1; D is undetermined. From germline, CDR1 is LNHDA and CDR2 SQIVND (reference sequence). V gave up 3 bases and J gave up 5 bases, with 10 bases separating them. CDR3 size: 13 residues. CDR3 amino acids: CASSITKRTEAFF. CDR3 bases: TGTGCCAGTAGTATCACCAAGAGGACTGAAGCTTTCTTT.

This chain connects TRBV7-6 to TRBJ1-1; D remains unclear. The germline V gene has CDR1 SGHVS and CDR2 FNYEAQ. V lost 1 base and J lost 1, with 4 bases in between. The CDR3 spans 13 residues. Here the CDR3 DNA reads TGTGCCAGCAGCTTAGAGGCGAACACTGAAGCTTTCTTT. This gives the protein CASSLEANTEAFF.